This is a list of T cell receptor beta chains from one sample in a study of blood T cell repertoires in COVID-19. The data were produced by immunoSEQ multiplex PCR, yet TCRdb's version contains in-frame clones alone and is incomplete. Of around 230,000 clones listed, roughly 80% are singletons. Sequenced material: peripheral blood. The receptors shown here come from a woman between 55 and 75 years old with active or convalescent COVID-19. CDR3s include the opening cysteine and the closing phenylalanine or tryptophan. Each record gives: J gene, D gene, clone size, V gene, CDR3 protein, CDR3 DNA. A D gene is named only where the DNA matches it firmly. A clone size is listed for some rows: how often the clone was seen (once, few, many), or a class if it is expanded.

TRBJ1-6 | . | . | TRBV27 | CASSYREYNSPLHF | TGTGCCAGCTCGTACAGGGAGTATAATTCACCCCTCCACTTT
TRBJ2-4 | . | . | TRBV11-2 | CASSFQYREHIQYF | TGTGCCAGCAGCTTTCAGTACAGGGAGCACATTCAGTACTTC
TRBJ2-1 | TRBD1 | . | TRBV11-1 | CASSLVRGRYNEQFF | TGTGCCAGCAGCTTAGTAAGGGGGCGTTACAATGAGCAGTTCTTC
TRBJ2-1 | TRBD2 | . | TRBV7-9 | CASSLGGTAGTSNEQFF | TGTGCCAGCAGCTTAGGGGGTACAGCGGGGACCTCCAATGAGCAGTTCTTC
TRBJ1-2 | . | . | TRBV5-6 | CASSPNPGFGYGYTF | TGTGCCAGCAGCCCCAATCCGGGGTTTGGGTATGGCTACACCTTC
TRBJ1-5 | . | . | TRBV4-1 | CASSQGGAGYSNQPQHF | TGCGCCAGCAGCCAAGGCGGGGCGGGCTATAGCAATCAGCCCCAGCATTTT
TRBJ1-2 | . | . | TRBV6-5 | CASSQPGQGGYTF | TGTGCCAGCAGTCAACCGGGACAAGGGGGCTACACCTTC
TRBJ2-3 | TRBD1 | . | TRBV7-6 | CASSLGQGSTDTQYF | TGTGCCAGCAGCTTAGGACAGGGGAGCACAGATACGCAGTATTTT
TRBJ1-1 | TRBD1 | . | TRBV7-3 | CASSEGRGTEAFF | TGTGCCAGCAGCGAGGGCAGGGGGACTGAAGCTTTCTTT
TRBJ2-2 | . | . | TRBV7-3 | CASSQRLDTGELFF | TGTGCCAGCAGCCAACGACTCGACACCGGGGAGCTGTTTTTT
TRBJ1-6 | . | . | TRBV27 | CASSLRTQQVSYNSPLHF | TGTGCCAGCAGTTTACGTACGCAACAGGTGTCCTATAATTCACCCCTCCACTTT
TRBJ2-7 | . | . | TRBV10-3 | CAIREGGNEQYF | TGTGCCATCAGGGAGGGCGGGAACGAGCAGTACTTC
TRBJ2-3 | TRBD2 | . | TRBV5-1 | CARSWGHGGGARDTQYF | TGCGCCCGCAGCTGGGGCCACGGCGGGGGGGCAAGGGATACGCAGTATTTT
TRBJ2-1 | TRBD2 | . | TRBV9 | CASSVGGGAYNEQFF | TGTGCCAGCAGCGTAGGCGGGGGGGCCTACAATGAGCAGTTCTTC
TRBJ1-5 | TRBD1 | . | TRBV18 | CASSQGASNQPQHF | TGTGCCAGCTCACAGGGGGCGTCCAATCAGCCCCAGCATTTT
TRBJ1-2 | TRBD1 | . | TRBV10-3 | CAISESGTGGYTF | TGTGCCATCAGTGAGTCGGGGACAGGGGGTTACACCTTC
TRBJ2-2 | . | . | TRBV6-6 | CASSWGRETGELFF | TGTGCCAGCAGTTGGGGCAGGGAAACCGGGGAGCTGTTTTTT
TRBJ2-7 | TRBD1 | . | TRBV30 | CAWSAPWTGNEQYF | TGTGCCTGGAGTGCCCCCTGGACAGGGAACGAGCAGTACTTC
TRBJ2-1 | . | . | TRBV27 | CASSLSSYNEQFF | TGTGCCAGCAGTCTTAGCTCCTACAATGAGCAGTTCTTC
TRBJ2-5 | TRBD1 | . | TRBV6-6 | CASSYSGTGQKETQYF | TGTGCCAGCAGTTACTCTGGGACAGGGCAGAAAGAGACCCAGTACTTC
TRBJ1-2 | . | . | TRBV14 | CASSQGLSLWGYTF | TGTGCCAGCAGCCAAGGGTTGTCACTCTGGGGCTACACCTTC
TRBJ1-1 | . | . | TRBV3-1/TRBV3-2 | CASSPPGTRRTEAFF | TGTGCCAGCAGCCCCCCCGGGACACGGAGGACTGAAGCTTTCTTT
TRBJ2-7 | TRBD1 | . | TRBV7-2 | CASSETGVSYEQYF | TGTGCCAGCAGCGAAACAGGGGTTAGCTACGAGCAGTACTTC
TRBJ2-7 | . | . | TRBV20-1 | CSARDRGGQYF | TGCAGTGCTAGAGATAGGGGGGGGCAGTACTTC
TRBJ2-1 | . | . | TRBV6-1 | CASSDQVPNSNEQFF | TGTGCCAGCAGTGACCAGGTCCCAAATTCTAATGAGCAGTTCTTC
TRBJ1-2 | . | once | TRBV20-1 | CSASNYEGYTF | TGCAGTGCTAGTAATTATGAGGGCTACACCTTC
TRBJ2-3 | TRBD2 | few | TRBV7-3 | CASSLGSGEVDTQYF | TGTGCCAGCAGCTTAGGTAGCGGGGAGGTAGATACGCAGTATTTT
TRBJ2-7 | TRBD1 | . | TRBV6-5 | CASSYGTGFAEQYF | TGTGCCAGCAGTTACGGGACAGGTTTTGCCGAGCAGTACTTC
TRBJ1-5 | . | few | TRBV2 | CASSVAGPQHF | TGTGCCAGCAGTGTGGCAGGTCCCCAGCATTTT
TRBJ1-2 | . | . | TRBV5-4 | CASSPTGYGYTF | TGTGCCAGCAGCCCGACGGGGTATGGCTACACCTTC
TRBJ2-5 | TRBD2 | many | TRBV5-4 | CASSPASGGPLETQYF | TGTGCCAGCAGCCCTGCTAGCGGGGGACCCCTGGAGACCCAGTACTTC
TRBJ2-5 | . | . | TRBV19 | CASSGGAQETQYF | TGTGCCAGTAGTGGGGGGGCACAAGAGACCCAGTACTTC
TRBJ2-3 | TRBD1 | . | TRBV2 | CASSGQAGVTDTQYF | TGTGCCAGCAGCGGACAGGCTGGGGTCACAGATACGCAGTATTTT
TRBJ1-6 | TRBD1 | . | TRBV3-1/TRBV3-2 | CASSQDQGTGGNSPLHF | TGTGCCAGCAGCCAAGATCAGGGGACAGGGGGTAATTCACCCCTCCACTTT
TRBJ2-7 | TRBD1 | . | TRBV14 | CASRSTGTGGGEQYF | TGTGCCAGCAGATCCACCGGGACAGGGGGCGGGGAGCAGTACTTC
TRBJ2-3 | . | . | TRBV4-3 | CASSLTGTSTDTQYF | TGCGCCAGCAGCTTGACGGGGACTAGCACAGATACGCAGTATTTT
TRBJ2-7 | . | . | TRBV2 | CASLVLGQSYEQYF | TGTGCCAGCCTCGTTTTGGGACAAAGCTACGAGCAGTACTTC
TRBJ1-2 | TRBD1 | . | TRBV2 | CASRPTGADYGYTF | TGTGCCAGCAGACCTACAGGGGCGGACTATGGCTACACCTTC
TRBJ1-1 | TRBD1 | . | TRBV9 | CASSARQGAETEAFF | TGTGCCAGCAGCGCCCGACAGGGGGCAGAGACTGAAGCTTTCTTT
TRBJ1-2 | TRBD1 | . | TRBV5-4 | CASSPGQGVSRGYTF | TGTGCCAGCAGCCCGGGACAGGGGGTCTCTCGTGGCTACACCTTC
TRBJ1-1 | . | . | TRBV29-1 | CSVGVRANTEAFF | TGCAGCGTTGGCGTCAGGGCGAACACTGAAGCTTTCTTT